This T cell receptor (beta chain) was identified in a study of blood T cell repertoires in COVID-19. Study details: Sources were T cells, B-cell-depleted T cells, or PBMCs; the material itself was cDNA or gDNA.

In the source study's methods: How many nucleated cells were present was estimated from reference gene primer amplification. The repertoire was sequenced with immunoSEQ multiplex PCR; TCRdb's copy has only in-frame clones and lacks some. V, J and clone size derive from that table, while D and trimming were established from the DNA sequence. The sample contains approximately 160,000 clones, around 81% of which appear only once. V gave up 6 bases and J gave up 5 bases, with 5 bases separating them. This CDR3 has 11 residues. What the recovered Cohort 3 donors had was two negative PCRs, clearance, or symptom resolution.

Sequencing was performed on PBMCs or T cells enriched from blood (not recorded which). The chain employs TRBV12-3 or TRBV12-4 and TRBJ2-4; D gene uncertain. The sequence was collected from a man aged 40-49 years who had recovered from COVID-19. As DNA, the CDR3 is TGTGCCAGCAGGGCGGAAAACATTCAGTACTTC. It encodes CASRAENIQYF.